The present entry profiles one TCR beta chain with its context. Its antigen remains unidentified. There are no base qualities to consult, and no much larger clone falls within one base. The record originates from a study of OX40 agonist ivuxolimab in advanced cancers. Concerning the study at large: The costimulatory receptor OX40 (CD134) was targeted by ivuxolimab, a fully human IgG2 agonistic monoclonal antibody. Peripheral TCRbeta sequencing was intended to test whether TCR sequence diversity was altered and clonal T-cell expansion was caused by ivuxolimab. Intravenous ivuxolimab was administered to patients every 2 weeks at six dose levels: 0.01, 0.1, 0.3, 1.5, 3 and 10 mg/kg. Partial responses occurred in three dose-escalation patients: two with cutaneous melanoma and one with hepatocellular carcinoma. A male proportion of around 83% and a mean age of approximately 60 years, ranging from about 23 to 90, were recorded for the dose-escalation cohort. Patients were allowed to have had prior anti-PD-1, anti-PD-L1 or anti-CTLA-4 therapy, and around 37% of the dose-escalation patients had previously received checkpoint inhibitors. Of the approximately 50 patients in dose escalation, about 20 had hepatocellular carcinoma, some 15 had melanoma, 9 had renal cell carcinoma and 9 had head and neck cancer. The paper describes the monotherapy dose-escalation part (N ≈ 52 patients) of the phase I trial of ivuxolimab.

Study-wide conclusions, independent of this receptor: On average, CD8+ T cells showed more expanded clones than CD4+ T cells after ivuxolimab. The antigen specificity of the peripheral T cells that underwent clonal expansion was not determined. Low levels of normalized T-cell clonal expansion were also shown by some nonresponding patients. At doses from 0.1 to 3.0 mg/kg, clonal expansion was seen in both CD4+ and CD8+ blood T cells between baseline and week 6. In partial responders in the 0.1-3.0 mg/kg groups, normalized peripheral clonal expansion was found to be among the lowest, especially among CD8+ T cells.

Via the germline V gene, CDR1 is SGHRS and CDR2 YFSETQ. Counted from cysteine to phenylalanine, this CDR3 has 14 amino acids. Only the CDR3 DNA is retained, 42 bases long and in frame from the first base. V is shortened by 4 bases, J by 1 base, and the region joining them spans 9 bases. The trial excluded patients who had a history of autoimmune disease or were on systemic immunosuppression. In every dose cohort, peripheral blood was drawn for TCR sequencing at baseline, cycle 4 day 1, and cycle 7 day 1. The samples were taken from a phase I, first-in-human, multicenter, open-label dose-escalation trial of ivuxolimab. Adults with locally advanced or metastatic melanoma, renal cell, hepatocellular, or head and neck squamous cell carcinoma were enrolled in the trial. CD4+ and CD8+ T cells were sorted separately from peripheral blood before TCR sequencing. To sequence the TCRbeta CDR3 region, genomic DNA was isolated from the sorted cells. The immunoSEQ Assay was used for sequencing of TCRbeta CDR3 regions. TCRdb took this table from immuneACCESS and kept in-frame rearrangements with V and J called. Such tables lack part of the clones; where checked against another copy, unresolved V genes explain under half of the gap, and the rest is unexplained. A total of some 54,000 clones appear in this sample, approximately 80% of them only once. Of the sample, 3.5% to 5.5% is held by the ten largest clones.

The TCR originated in an adult with an advanced solid tumor such as melanoma, head and neck, liver or kidney cancer. The V and J segments used are TRBV5-1 and TRBJ2-4; confidence is insufficient to name the D gene. Source: CD4+ or CD8+ T cells sorted from blood, taken in a trial of the OX40 agonist ivuxolimab. The CDR3 has the sequence CASSLLGAKNIQYF. The bases are TGCGCCAGCAGCCTACTGGGGGCCAAAAACATTCAGTACTTC.